The 12 T cell receptor beta chains in this list originate from one sample, sequenced in a study of cytomegalovirus exposure and HLA in healthy donors (dated by TCRdb to about 2017). The protocol used for the library was the immunoSEQ multiplex PCR assay. For the multiplex PCR, a mixture combining 60 forward primers for TCR Vbeta segments and 13 reverse primers for TCR Jbeta segments was used. TCRdb obtained this table from immuneACCESS and retained in-frame rearrangements with V and J assigned. These tables miss some clones; where compared with another copy, unresolved V genes account for less than half of the shortfall, and the remainder is unexplained. The sample table lists under 200,000 clones, 80% of them with a count of one. The ten largest make up approximately 2.4% of the sample. Source material: PBMCs. The receptors here all came from a male donor in good health and CMV-seronegative.

This clone was recorded once. The J gene is TRBJ1-2, the V gene TRBV29-1; D is unresolved. The V and J ends lost 5 bases and 6 bases respectively, with 16 bases between them. Germline assignment: CDR1 SQVTM and CDR2 ANQGSEA. The CDR3 length is 13 residues. This CDR3 reads CSVKGGKYDGYTF. Here the CDR3 DNA reads TGCAGCGTTAAGGGAGGGAAATACGATGGCTACACCTTC.

The chain combines TRBV19 with TRBJ1-2; D is undetermined. This CDR3 is 12 amino acids long. V lost 5 bases to trimming and J lost 4 bases, with 8 bases between them. CDR1 LNHDA and CDR2 SQIVND come from the germline V gene (reference sequence). The DNA of the CDR3 is TGTGCCAGTAGTCTTGAGTCCTATGGCTACACCTTC. It translates to CASSLESYGYTF.

The gene calls are TRBV11-3 and TRBJ1-2; TRBD1 matches at 12 bases. CDR1 is SGHNT and CDR2 is YENEEA in the germline V gene. The CDR3 runs to 15 residues. Trimming removed 4 bases from V and 4 bases from J; junction bases left unmatched: 4. Here the CDR3 reads CASSSRDRGPYGYTF. The CDR3 DNA is TGTGCCAGCAGCTCAAGGGACAGGGGGCCCTATGGCTACACCTTC.

The chain links TRBV6-1 to TRBJ2-5, with 12 positions matching TRBD1. The CDR3 length is 16 residues. The V gene's germline CDR1 is MNHNS and CDR2 SASEGT. V trimming: 1 base; J trimming: 5 bases; junction bases outside the gene matches: 5. The CDR3 is CASSEGGQGARETQYF. The CDR3 nucleotides are TGTGCCAGCAGTGAAGGGGGACAGGGGGCGCGGGAGACCCAGTACTTC.

The chain is built from TRBV6-1 and TRBJ1-1, with a weak D call TRBD1 (6 bases). The germline CDR1 and CDR2 sequences are MNHNS and SASEGT. This CDR3 contains 14 residues. V lost 6 bases and J 3 bases, leaving 14 bases between the germline ends. The CDR3 region is CASRETGSDTEAFF. CDR3 coding DNA: TGTGCCAGCAGGGAGACAGGATCGGACACTGAAGCTTTCTTT.

The chain recombines TRBV6-6 with TRBJ1-2; 10 bases are a match to TRBD1. This CDR3 comprises 14 residues. With 6 bases clipped from V and 2 bases from J, the junction kept 3 bases outside the gene matches. Germline CDR1 and CDR2: MNHNY and SVGAGI (reference sequence). The CDR3 protein is CASSKGQGNYGYTF. The CDR3 DNA reads TGTGCCAGCAGCAAGGGACAGGGGAACTATGGCTACACCTTC.

In DNA form, the CDR3 reads TGTGCCAGTAGTTCCCTCGCAGGGGAAAATGAAAAACTGTTTTTT. It translates to CASSSLAGENEKLFF. The rearrangement uses TRBV19 and TRBJ1-4; a possible D gene is TRBD1 (6 bases). V was cut by 5 bases and J by 5 bases, with 15 bases left in between. CDR1 and CDR2 from the germline V gene are LNHDA and SQIVND (reference sequence). The length of the CDR3 is 15 residues.

The chain links TRBV5-1 to TRBJ1-4; D possibly corresponds to TRBD1 (6 bases). Germline CDR1 SGHRS, CDR2 YFSETQ. The CDR3 consists of 15 residues. V was pared by 1 base and J by 8 bases, with 15 bases between. The CDR3 nucleotides are TGCGCCAGCAGCTTGTCGGGGGGGCCCGGAGAAAAACTGTTTTTT. It codes for CASSLSGGPGEKLFF.

The chain joins TRBV10-1 to TRBJ2-3, with 9 bases aligning to TRBD2. Per the germline V gene, CDR1 is WNHNN and CDR2 is SYGVQD (reference sequence). The CDR3 spans 16 residues. V lost 8 bases, J lost 4 bases, and 13 bases stayed unmatched. In nucleotides, the CDR3 is TGCGCCAGCCCCAAGGAGAGGAGCGGGGGGTCAGATACGCAGTATTTT. As protein: CASPKERSGGSDTQYF.

J is TRBJ2-1 and V is TRBV9; no reliable D call. Trimming removed 4 bases at V and 10 bases at J, with 9 bases between. Germline CDR1 and CDR2: SGDLS and YYNGEE. This CDR3 comprises 11 residues. This chain's CDR3 is CASSRSREQFF. The CDR3 region has the DNA TGTGCCAGCAGCCGGAGTCGCGAGCAGTTCTTC.

V gene TRBV6-5 combines with J gene TRBJ1-5; D unclear. The CDR3 loop spans 12 amino acids. Germline assignment: CDR1 MNHEY and CDR2 SVGAGI. Trimming pared 8 bases from V and 10 bases from J, leaving 15 bases between. CDR3 protein: CASGERWGPQHF. Here the CDR3 DNA reads TGTGCCAGCGGGGAGAGGTGGGGACCCCAGCATTTT.

The sample holds a few counts of this clone. This chain links TRBV5-6 with TRBJ1-2, with 7 bases matching TRBD1. Trimming took 4 bases from V and 0 from J; bases not matched to a gene: 9. Germline CDR1 SGHDT, CDR2 YYEEEE. The CDR3 runs to 16 residues. The CDR3 nucleotides read TGTGCCAGCAGCCGATTTCGACAGGGTGCTAACTATGGCTACACCTTC. Translating gives CASSRFRQGANYGYTF.